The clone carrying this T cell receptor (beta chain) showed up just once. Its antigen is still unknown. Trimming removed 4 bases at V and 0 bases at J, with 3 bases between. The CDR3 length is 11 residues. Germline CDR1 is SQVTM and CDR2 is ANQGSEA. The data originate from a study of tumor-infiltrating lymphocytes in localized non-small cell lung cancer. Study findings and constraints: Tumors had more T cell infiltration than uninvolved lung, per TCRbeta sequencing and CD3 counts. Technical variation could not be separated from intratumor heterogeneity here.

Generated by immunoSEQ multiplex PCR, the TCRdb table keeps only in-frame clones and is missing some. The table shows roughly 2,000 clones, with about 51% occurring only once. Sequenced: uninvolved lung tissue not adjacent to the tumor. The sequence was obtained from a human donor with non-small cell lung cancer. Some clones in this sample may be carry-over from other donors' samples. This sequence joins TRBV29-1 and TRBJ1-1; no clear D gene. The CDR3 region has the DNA TGCAGCGTTGTTTTGAACACTGAAGCTTTCTTT. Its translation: CSVVLNTEAFF.